This T cell receptor beta chain originates from a study of regulatory T cells in long-lasting Graves disease. Whole-study results and caveats: Whereas 900 to 1,000 public clonotypes were shared by new patients, persistent patients shared more, at under 3,000.

There are many counts of this clonotype. Its antigen remains unknown. CDR1 and CDR2 from the germline V gene are DFQATT and SNEGSKA (reference sequence). This CDR3 region has 14 residues. The V and J ends lost 0 bases and 5 bases respectively, with 11 bases between them. The TCR beta library used iRepertoire HTBI primers with Arm-PCR amplification of CDR3. Each CDR3 protein is one row after TCRdb ran MiXCR on the multiplex PCR reads. The repertoire consists of 420,000 or so distinct CDR3 sequences, with about 15% occurring once and the leading ten covering 20% to 25%. Described time point: newly diagnosed GD, antithyroid drugs for less than 3 months. The TCR library was made from RNA extracted from PBMCs. This same sample was also part of a study on T cells in Graves' hyperthyroidism and ophthalmopathy.

The chain links TRBV20-1 to TRBJ1-5; TRBD1 might be the D (6 bases). Here the sequenced sample was peripheral blood mononuclear cells (PBMCs), taken at new diagnosis, from a patient treated with antithyroid drugs. The receptor comes from a woman younger than 30 with Graves disease. The CDR3 is CSARDRGSDQPQHF. CDR3 DNA: TGCAGTGCTAGAGATAGGGGGTCGGATCAGCCCCAGCATTTT.